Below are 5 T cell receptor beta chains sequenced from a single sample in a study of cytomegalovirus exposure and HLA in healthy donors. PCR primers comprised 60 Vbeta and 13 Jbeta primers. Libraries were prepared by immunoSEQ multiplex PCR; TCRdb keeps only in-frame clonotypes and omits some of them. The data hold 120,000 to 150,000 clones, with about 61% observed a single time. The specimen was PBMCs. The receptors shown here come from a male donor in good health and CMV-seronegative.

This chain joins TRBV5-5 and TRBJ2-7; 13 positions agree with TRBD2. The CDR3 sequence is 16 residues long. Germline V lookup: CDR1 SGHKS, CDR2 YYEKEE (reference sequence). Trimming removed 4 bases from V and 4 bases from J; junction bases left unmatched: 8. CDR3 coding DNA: TGTGCCAGCAGCCCGGGGACTAGCGGGAACCTGTACGAGCAGTACTTC. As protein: CASSPGTSGNLYEQYF. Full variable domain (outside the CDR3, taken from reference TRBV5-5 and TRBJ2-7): DAGVTQSPTHLIKTRGQQVTLRCSPISGHKSVSWYQQVLGQGPQFIFQYYEKEERGRGNFPDRFSARQFPNYSSELNVNALLLGDSALYLCASSPGTSGNLYEQYFGPGTRLTVT.

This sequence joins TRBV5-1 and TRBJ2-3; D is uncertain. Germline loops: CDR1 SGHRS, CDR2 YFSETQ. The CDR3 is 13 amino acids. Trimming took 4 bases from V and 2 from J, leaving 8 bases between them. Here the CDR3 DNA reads TGCGCCAGCAGCGAGTCACCCACAGATACGCAGTATTTT. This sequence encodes CASSESPTDTQYF. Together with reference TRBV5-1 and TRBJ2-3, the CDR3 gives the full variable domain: KAGVTQTPRYLIKTRGQQVTLSCSPISGHRSVSWYQQTPGQGLQFLFEYFSETQRNKGNFPGRFSGRQFSNSRSEMNVSTLELGDSALYLCASSESPTDTQYFGPGTRLTVL.

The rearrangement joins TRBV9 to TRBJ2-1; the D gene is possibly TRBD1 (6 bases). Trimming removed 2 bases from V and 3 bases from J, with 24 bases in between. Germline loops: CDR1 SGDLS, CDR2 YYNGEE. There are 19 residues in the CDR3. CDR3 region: CASSVHYLGGLGGYNEQFF. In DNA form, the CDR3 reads TGTGCCAGCAGCGTTCATTATTTAGGGGGTTTGGGTGGCTACAATGAGCAGTTCTTC.

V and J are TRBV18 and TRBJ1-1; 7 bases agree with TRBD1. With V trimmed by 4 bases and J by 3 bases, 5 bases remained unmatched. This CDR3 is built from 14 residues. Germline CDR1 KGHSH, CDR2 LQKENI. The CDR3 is CASSRQGGDTEAFF. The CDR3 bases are TGTGCCAGCTCACGACAGGGTGGGGACACTGAAGCTTTCTTT.

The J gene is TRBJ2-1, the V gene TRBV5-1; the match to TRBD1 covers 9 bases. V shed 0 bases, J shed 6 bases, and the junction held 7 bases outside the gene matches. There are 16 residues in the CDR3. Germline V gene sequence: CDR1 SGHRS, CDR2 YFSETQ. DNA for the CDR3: TGCGCCAGCAGCTTGGGGGGACAGGGCTTCGCCAATGAGCAGTTCTTC. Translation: CASSLGGQGFANEQFF.